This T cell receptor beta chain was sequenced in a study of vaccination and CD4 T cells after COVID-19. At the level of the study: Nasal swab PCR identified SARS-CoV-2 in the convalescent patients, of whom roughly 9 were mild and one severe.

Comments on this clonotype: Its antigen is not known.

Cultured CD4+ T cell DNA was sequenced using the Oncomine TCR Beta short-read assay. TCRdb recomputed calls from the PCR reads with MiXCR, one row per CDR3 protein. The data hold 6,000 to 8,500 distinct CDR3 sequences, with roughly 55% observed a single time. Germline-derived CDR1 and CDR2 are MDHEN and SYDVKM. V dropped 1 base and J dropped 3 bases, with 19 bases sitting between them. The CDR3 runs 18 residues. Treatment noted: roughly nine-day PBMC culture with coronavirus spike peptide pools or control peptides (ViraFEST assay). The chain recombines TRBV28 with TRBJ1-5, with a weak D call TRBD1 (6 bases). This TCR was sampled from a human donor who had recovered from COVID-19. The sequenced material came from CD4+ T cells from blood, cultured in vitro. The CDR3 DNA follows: TGTGCCAGCAGTTTATATCCCAGGGGAGTCAAGATCAATCAGCCCCAGCATTTT. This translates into CASSLYPRGVKINQPQHF.